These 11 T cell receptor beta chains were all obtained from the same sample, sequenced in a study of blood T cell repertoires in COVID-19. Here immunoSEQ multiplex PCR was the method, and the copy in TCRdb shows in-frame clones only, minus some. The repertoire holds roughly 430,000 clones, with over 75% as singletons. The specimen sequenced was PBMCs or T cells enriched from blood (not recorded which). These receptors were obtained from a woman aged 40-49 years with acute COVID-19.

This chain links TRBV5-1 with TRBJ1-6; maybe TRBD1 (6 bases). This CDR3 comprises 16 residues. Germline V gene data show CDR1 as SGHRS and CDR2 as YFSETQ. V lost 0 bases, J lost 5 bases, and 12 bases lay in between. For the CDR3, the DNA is TGCGCCAGCAGCTTGGCCAATGAGGGGGATAATTCACCCCTCCACTTT. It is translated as CASSLANEGDNSPLHF.

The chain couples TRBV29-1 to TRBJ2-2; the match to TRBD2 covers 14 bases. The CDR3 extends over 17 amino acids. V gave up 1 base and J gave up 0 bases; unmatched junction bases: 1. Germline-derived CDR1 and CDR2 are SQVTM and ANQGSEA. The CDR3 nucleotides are TGCAGCGTTGAAGGGACTAGCGGGGGGTCGAACACCGGGGAGCTGTTTTTT. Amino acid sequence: CSVEGTSGGSNTGELFF.

The DNA for the CDR3 is TGTGCCAGCAGTCGGGACAGGGACTACGAGCAGTACTTC. This codes for CASSRDRDYEQYF. The V gene is TRBV3-1 (or the pseudogene TRBV3-2), the J gene TRBJ2-7; TRBD1 agrees at 9 bases. The J segment lost 3 bases and the V segment lost 6 bases, leaving 3 bases of the junction unmatched. This CDR3 region has 13 residues. Per germline, CDR1 LGHDT and CDR2 YNNKEL (reference sequence).

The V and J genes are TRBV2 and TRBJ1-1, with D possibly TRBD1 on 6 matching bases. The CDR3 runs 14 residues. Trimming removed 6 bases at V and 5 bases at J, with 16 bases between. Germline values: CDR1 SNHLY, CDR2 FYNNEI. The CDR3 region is CASRVPQGKTEAFF. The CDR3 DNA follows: TGTGCCAGCAGGGTTCCGCAGGGGAAAACTGAAGCTTTCTTT.

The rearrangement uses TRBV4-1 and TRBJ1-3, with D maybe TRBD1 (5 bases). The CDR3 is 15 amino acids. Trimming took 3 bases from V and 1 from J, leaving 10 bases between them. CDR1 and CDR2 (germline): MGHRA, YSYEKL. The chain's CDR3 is CASSQLPGSGNTIYF. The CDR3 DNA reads TGCGCCAGCAGCCAGCTGCCAGGGTCTGGAAACACCATATATTTT.

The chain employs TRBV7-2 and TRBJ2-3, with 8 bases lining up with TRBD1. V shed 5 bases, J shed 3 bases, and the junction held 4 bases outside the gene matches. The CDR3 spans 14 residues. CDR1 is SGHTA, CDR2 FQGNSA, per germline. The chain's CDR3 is CASSPGQATDTQYF. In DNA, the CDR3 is TGTGCCAGCAGCCCGGGACAGGCTACAGATACGCAGTATTTT.

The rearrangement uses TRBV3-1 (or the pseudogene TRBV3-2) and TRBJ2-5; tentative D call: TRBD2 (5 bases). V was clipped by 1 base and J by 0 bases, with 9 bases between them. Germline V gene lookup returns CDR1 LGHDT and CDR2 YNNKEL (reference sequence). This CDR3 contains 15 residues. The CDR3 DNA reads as TGTGCCAGCAGCCAAGGTTCGGGGAACCAAGAGACCCAGTACTTC. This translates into CASSQGSGNQETQYF.

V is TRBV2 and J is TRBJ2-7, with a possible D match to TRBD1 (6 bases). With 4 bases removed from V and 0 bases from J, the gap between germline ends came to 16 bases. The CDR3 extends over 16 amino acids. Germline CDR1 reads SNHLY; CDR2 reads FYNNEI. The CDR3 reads CASSAIGTQSSYEQYF. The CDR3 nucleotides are TGTGCCAGCAGTGCGATAGGGACACAGAGCTCCTACGAGCAGTACTTC.

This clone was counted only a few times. The CDR3 DNA follows: TGTGCCAGTAGTATAGCCAGGGTATCTTCTGGAAACACCATATATTTT. It translates to CASSIARVSSGNTIYF. V gene TRBV19 combines with J gene TRBJ1-3, with D maybe TRBD1 (5 bases). The ends were cut back, 1 base at V and 1 base at J, with 11 bases in the middle. In germline, CDR1 is LNHDA, CDR2 SQIVND (reference sequence). This CDR3 has 16 amino acids.

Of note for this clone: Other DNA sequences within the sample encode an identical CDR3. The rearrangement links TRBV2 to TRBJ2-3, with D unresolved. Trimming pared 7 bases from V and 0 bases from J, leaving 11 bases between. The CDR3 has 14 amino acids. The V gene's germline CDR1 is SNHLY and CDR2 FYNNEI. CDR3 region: CASIRGESTDTQYF. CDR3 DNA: TGTGCCAGCATTCGCGGAGAAAGCACAGATACGCAGTATTTT.

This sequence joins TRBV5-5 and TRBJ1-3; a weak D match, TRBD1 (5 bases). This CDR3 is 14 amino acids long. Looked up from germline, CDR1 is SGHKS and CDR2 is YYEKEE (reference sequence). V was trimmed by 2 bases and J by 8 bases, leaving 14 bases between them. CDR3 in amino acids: CASSFMEGRDTIYF. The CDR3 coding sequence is TGTGCCAGCAGCTTTATGGAGGGGAGGGACACCATATATTTT.